The next 8 T cell receptor beta chains were all read from a single sample in a study of cytomegalovirus exposure and HLA in healthy donors. The PCR ran on 60 Vbeta and 13 Jbeta primers. The protocol was immunoSEQ multiplex PCR, while the TCRdb copy is restricted to in-frame clones and leaves out a portion. Of 90,000 to 120,000 clones listed, more than 65% are singletons. Sequenced: PBMCs. The receptors here all came from a male donor in good health and CMV-seronegative.

The chain employs TRBV5-1 and TRBJ2-7; D may be TRBD1 (6 bases). V lost 4 bases and J 0 bases, leaving 8 bases between the germline ends. CDR3 length: 13 amino acids. The germline CDR1 and CDR2 sequences are SGHRS and YFSETQ. CDR3: CASSEGHSYEQYF. CDR3 coding DNA: TGCGCCAGCAGCGAGGGACACTCCTACGAGCAGTACTTC. Using reference TRBV5-1 and TRBJ2-7 for the parts outside the CDR3, the full variable domain is KAGVTQTPRYLIKTRGQQVTLSCSPISGHRSVSWYQQTPGQGLQFLFEYFSETQRNKGNFPGRFSGRQFSNSRSEMNVSTLELGDSALYLCASSEGHSYEQYFGPGTRLTVT.

V usage is TRBV5-4 and J usage is TRBJ1-1; D is unclear. Germline V gene sequence: CDR1 SGHNT, CDR2 YYREEE (reference sequence). CDR3 size: 13 residues. V gave up 4 bases and J gave up 4 bases, with 11 bases separating them. CDR3 bases: TGTGCCAGCAGCCACACTCGGGTCACTGAAGCTTTCTTT. It yields the protein CASSHTRVTEAFF.

The chain couples TRBV6-5 to TRBJ2-7; 7 bases fit TRBD2. Trimming cost V 2 bases and J 4 bases; bases outside gene matches: 8. This CDR3 has 15 amino acids. From germline, CDR1 is MNHEY and CDR2 SVGAGI. The CDR3 protein is CASSYARESVYEQYF. CDR3 nucleotides: TGTGCCAGCAGTTACGCGCGGGAGAGTGTTTACGAGCAGTACTTC.

The chain uses TRBV13 and TRBJ2-7; 10 positions agree with TRBD2. V was pared by 6 bases and J by 4 bases, with 9 bases of the junction left unmatched. Germline V CDR1 and CDR2: PRHDT, FYEKMQ (reference sequence). This CDR3 comprises 15 residues. The CDR3 protein is CASSISGRLVYEQYF. CDR3 sequence (DNA): TGTGCCAGCAGTATTAGCGGGAGGTTGGTGTACGAGCAGTACTTC.

The J gene is TRBJ2-5, the V gene TRBV12-5; 8 bases are shared with TRBD1. V lost 6 bases, J lost 5 bases, and 8 bases stayed unmatched. This CDR3 region has 14 residues. Germline V CDR1 and CDR2: LGHNT, FRNRAP. CDR3 sequence reads: CASGMQGAGETQYF. For the CDR3, the DNA is TGTGCTAGTGGCATGCAGGGGGCAGGGGAGACCCAGTACTTC. Using reference TRBV12-5 and TRBJ2-5 for the parts outside the CDR3, the full variable domain is DARVTQTPRHKVTEMGQEVTMRCQPILGHNTVFWYRQTMMQGLELLAYFRNRAPLDDSGMPKDRFSAEMPDATLATLKIQPSEPRDSAVYFCASGMQGAGETQYFGPGTRLLVL.

This clone was seen only a few times. The rearrangement joins TRBV7-2 to TRBJ2-1; TRBD1 might be the D (5 bases). The germline V and J ends were trimmed by 2 bases and 10 bases, with 6 bases remaining between them. Per germline, CDR1 SGHTA and CDR2 FQGNSA. This CDR3 is 11 amino acids long. The CDR3 protein is CASSLRTEQFF. CDR3 coding DNA: TGTGCCAGCAGCTTACGGACAGAGCAGTTCTTC.

The chain combines TRBV10-1 with TRBJ2-1, with D possibly TRBD2 on 6 matching bases. Trimming took 0 bases from V and 1 from J, leaving 13 bases between them. Germline-derived CDR1 and CDR2 are WNHNN and SYGVQD (reference sequence). This CDR3 spans 17 amino acids. Here the CDR3 reads CASSESVGRTSYNEQFF. CDR3 nucleotides: TGCGCCAGCAGTGAGTCGGTGGGGAGGACATCCTACAATGAGCAGTTCTTC.

The rearrangement joins TRBV2 to TRBJ2-5; 8 positions match TRBD2. V shed 3 bases, J shed 3 bases, and the junction held 3 bases outside the gene matches. This CDR3 has 14 amino acids. Germline CDR1 is SNHLY and CDR2 is FYNNEI. The chain's CDR3 is CASSEFSGKETQYF. CDR3 nucleotide sequence: TGTGCCAGCAGTGAGTTTAGCGGGAAAGAGACCCAGTACTTC.